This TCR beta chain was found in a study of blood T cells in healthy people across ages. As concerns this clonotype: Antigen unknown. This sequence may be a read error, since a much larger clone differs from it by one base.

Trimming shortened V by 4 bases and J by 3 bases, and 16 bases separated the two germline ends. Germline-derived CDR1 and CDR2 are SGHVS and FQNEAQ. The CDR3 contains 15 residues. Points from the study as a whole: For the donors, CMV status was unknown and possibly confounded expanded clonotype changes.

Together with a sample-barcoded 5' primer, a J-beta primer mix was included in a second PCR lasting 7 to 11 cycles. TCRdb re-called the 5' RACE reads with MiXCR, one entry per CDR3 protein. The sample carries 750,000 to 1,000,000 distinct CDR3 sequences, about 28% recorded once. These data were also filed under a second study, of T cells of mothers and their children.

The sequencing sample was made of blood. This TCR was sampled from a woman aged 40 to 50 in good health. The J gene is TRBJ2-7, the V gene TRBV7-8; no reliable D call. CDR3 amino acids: CASSSGPYQFYEQYF. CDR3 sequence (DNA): TGTGCCAGCAGCTCCGGGCCCTACCAATTCTACGAGCAGTACTTC.